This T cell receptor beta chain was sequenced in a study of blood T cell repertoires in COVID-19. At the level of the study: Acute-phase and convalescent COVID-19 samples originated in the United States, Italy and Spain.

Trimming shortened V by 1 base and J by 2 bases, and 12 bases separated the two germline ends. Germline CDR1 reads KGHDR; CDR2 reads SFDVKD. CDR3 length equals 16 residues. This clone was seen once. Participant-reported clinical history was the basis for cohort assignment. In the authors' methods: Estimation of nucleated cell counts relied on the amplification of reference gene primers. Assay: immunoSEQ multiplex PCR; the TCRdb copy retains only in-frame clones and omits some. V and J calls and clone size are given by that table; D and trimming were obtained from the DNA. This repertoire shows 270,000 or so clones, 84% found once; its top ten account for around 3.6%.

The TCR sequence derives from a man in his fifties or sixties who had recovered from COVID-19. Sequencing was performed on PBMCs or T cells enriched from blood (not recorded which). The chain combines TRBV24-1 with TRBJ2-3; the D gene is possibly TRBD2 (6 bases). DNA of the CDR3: TGTGCCACCAGTGATTTATTCGGGGGTAACACAGATACGCAGTATTTT. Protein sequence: CATSDLFGGNTDTQYF.